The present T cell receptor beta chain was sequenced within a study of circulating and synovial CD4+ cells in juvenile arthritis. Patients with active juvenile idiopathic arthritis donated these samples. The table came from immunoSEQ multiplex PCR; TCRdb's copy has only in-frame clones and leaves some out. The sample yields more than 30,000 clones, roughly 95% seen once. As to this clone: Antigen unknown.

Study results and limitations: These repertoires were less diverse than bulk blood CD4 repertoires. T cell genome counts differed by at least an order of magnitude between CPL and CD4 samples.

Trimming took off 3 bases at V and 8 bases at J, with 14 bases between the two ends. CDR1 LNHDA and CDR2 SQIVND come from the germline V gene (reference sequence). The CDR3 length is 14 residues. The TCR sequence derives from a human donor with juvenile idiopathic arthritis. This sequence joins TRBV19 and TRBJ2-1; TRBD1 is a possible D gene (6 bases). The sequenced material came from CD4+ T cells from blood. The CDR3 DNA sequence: TGTGCCAGTAGTATTGGAACAGGGCGCTATGAGCAGTTCTTC. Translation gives CASSIGTGRYEQFF.